Listed below are T cell receptor beta chains from one sample, sequenced in a study of T cell responses to AZD1222 COVID-19 vaccine. Sequencing used immunoSEQ multiplex PCR; TCRdb keeps in-frame clones, though not all of them. The table records around 50,000 clones, roughly four fifths of them present only once. The sequencing here drew on peripheral blood, taken on day 0 of AZD1222 vaccination. All receptors derive from an adult in good health. Each CDR3 is given with its conserved first and last residue. Each record gives: J gene, V gene, D gene, CDR3 DNA, CDR3 protein. D genes are given only for firm matches.

TRBJ2-7 | TRBV2 | TRBD1 | TGTGCCAGCAGGGGACAGGGAAGCTCCTACGAGCAGTACTTC | CASRGQGSSYEQYF
TRBJ1-5 | TRBV6-5 | . | TGTGCCAGTGCAAAGACGGGCAGCAAAGGGCCCCAGCATTTT | CASAKTGSKGPQHF
TRBJ2-7 | TRBV4-1 | TRBD2 | TGCGCCAGCAGCCAAGATGGACGGGGGGGCCTCGAGCAGTACTTC | CASSQDGRGGLEQYF
TRBJ1-5 | TRBV7-9 | TRBD1 | TGTGCCAGCAGCTCAGGGGGCTGGGTCAATCAGCCCCAGCATTTT | CASSSGGWVNQPQHF
TRBJ1-2 | TRBV6-5 | . | TGTGCCAGCAGCGCAACGGTAGGGGCTAACTATGGCTACACCTTC | CASSATVGANYGYTF
TRBJ2-7 | TRBV7-3 | . | TGTGCCAGCAGCTTAACGCCCGTAACCGAGCAGTACTTC | CASSLTPVTEQYF
TRBJ2-2 | TRBV25-1 | . | TGTGCCAGCAGGGACACCACGAACACCGGGGAGCTGTTTTTT | CASRDTTNTGELFF
TRBJ2-5 | TRBV11-3 | TRBD2 | TGTGCCAGCAGCTTGGGGGGGGTACAAGAGACCCAGTACTTC | CASSLGGVQETQYF
TRBJ2-1 | TRBV7-9 | TRBD2 | TGTGCCAGCACCCTTTTAGCGGGTTCCTACAATGAGCAGTTCTTC | CASTLLAGSYNEQFF
TRBJ1-2 | TRBV19 | . | TGTGCCAGTAGTGTCGCAGGAACCTTAGGAAGCGGAGGCTACACCTTC | CASSVAGTLGSGGYTF
TRBJ2-7 | TRBV30 | TRBD2 | TGTGCCTGGAGTGTACGGAGCGGGATATCCTACGAGCAGTACTTC | CAWSVRSGISYEQYF
TRBJ1-5 | TRBV28 | . | TGTGCCAGCAGTTTAGCGGTGCAGCCCCAGCATTTT | CASSLAVQPQHF